Listed below are T cell receptor beta chains from one sample, sequenced in a study of blood T cells in healthy people across ages. In TCRdb, the 5' RACE reads were re-called with MiXCR into one record per CDR3 protein. The repertoire holds 1.5 million to 1.8 million distinct CDR3 sequences, with roughly 43% as singletons. The sequencing sample was made of blood. The origin of the receptors is a woman younger than 30 in good health. The CDR3 runs from the conserved cysteine through the conserved F or W. A D gene is named only where the DNA matches it firmly. Clone size is given for some rows only: seen once, a few or many times, or a class if the clone is expanded.

J gene | clone size | V gene | CDR3 length | D gene | CDR3 protein | CDR3 DNA
TRBJ2-7 | many | TRBV28 | 16 | NA | CASSPTGTGSYNEQYF | TGTGCCAGCAGTCCAACCGGGACTGGGTCCTACAATGAGCAGTACTTC
TRBJ2-4 | NA | TRBV29-1 | 14 | NA | CSVVPELAKNIQYF | TGCAGCGTCGTACCGGAATTAGCCAAAAACATTCAGTACTTC
TRBJ2-2 | NA | TRBV9 | 15 | NA | CASSPQGLHTGELFF | TGTGCCAGCAGCCCTCAGGGGTTGCACACCGGGGAGCTGTTTTTT
TRBJ2-1 | NA | TRBV4-3 | 16 | NA | CASSHGGLLSYNEQFF | TGCGCCAGCAGCCACGGGGGCCTTCTCTCCTACAATGAGCAGTTCTTC
TRBJ1-2 | many | TRBV12-3/TRBV12-4 | 13 | NA | CASSADRYYGYTF | TGTGCCAGCAGTGCGGACCGGTACTATGGCTACACCTTC
TRBJ1-4 | NA | TRBV12-3/TRBV12-4 | 16 | NA | CASSPQPQGTNEKLFF | TGTGCCAGCAGTCCCCAACCCCAGGGGACAAATGAAAAACTGTTTTTT
TRBJ2-1 | NA | TRBV30 | 16 | TRBD1 | CAWRDRGRGSYNEQFF | TGTGCCTGGCGAGACAGGGGAAGGGGTTCCTACAATGAGCAGTTCTTC
TRBJ2-3 | few | TRBV6-5 | 16 | TRBD2 | CASSYGLAGQRDTQYF | TGTGCCAGCAGTTACGGGCTAGCGGGGCAGAGGGATACGCAGTATTTT
TRBJ2-1 | few | TRBV5-1 | 15 | NA | CASSLGASDHNEQFF | TGCGCCAGCAGCTTGGGGGCTAGCGACCACAATGAGCAGTTCTTC
TRBJ2-5 | NA | TRBV4-2 | 17 | NA | CASSQDFEQGGLETQYF | TGTGCCAGCAGCCAAGATTTCGAGCAGGGGGGGTTGGAGACCCAGTACTTC
TRBJ2-3 | NA | TRBV28 | 18 | TRBD2 | CATGGRHIAGEITDTQYF | TGTGCCACCGGAGGCAGGCATATAGCGGGAGAGATCACAGATACGCAGTATTTT
TRBJ2-5 | few | TRBV20-1 | 12 | NA | CSACQGIETQYF | TGCAGTGCGTGCCAGGGCATAGAGACCCAGTACTTC
TRBJ1-2 | NA | TRBV2 | 12 | NA | CASTDTGGGYTF | TGTGCCAGCACTGACACCGGTGGAGGCTACACCTTC
TRBJ1-4 | NA | TRBV7-2 | 15 | NA | CASSLEAAGVEKLFF | TGTGCCAGCAGCTTAGAAGCGGCTGGGGTAGAAAAACTGTTTTTT
TRBJ2-1 | NA | TRBV15 | 16 | TRBD2 | CATSRVVLAGGDEQFF | TGTGCCACCAGCAGAGTCGTGCTAGCGGGAGGGGATGAGCAGTTCTTC
TRBJ1-4 | few | TRBV20-1 | 14 | NA | CSARVLGSNEKLFF | TGCAGTGCTAGGGTCTTGGGGTCTAATGAAAAACTGTTTTTT
TRBJ2-7 | NA | TRBV4-3 | 15 | NA | CASSQVRAGAYEQYF | TGCGCCAGCAGCCAAGTTAGGGCAGGGGCCTACGAGCAGTACTTC
TRBJ2-5 | NA | TRBV6-2/TRBV6-3 | 16 | TRBD2 | CASTNRLAGTQETQYF | TGTGCCAGCACCAACCGACTAGCGGGAACCCAAGAGACCCAGTACTTC
TRBJ1-2 | many | TRBV12-3/TRBV12-4 | 14 | NA | CASSPLRPRYGYTF | TGTGCCAGCAGTCCCCTGCGACCTCGATATGGCTACACCTTC
TRBJ2-3 | NA | TRBV20-1 | 13 | NA | CSARLGKTDTQYF | TGCAGTGCTAGACTGGGGAAAACAGATACGCAGTATTTT
TRBJ1-1 | few | TRBV12-5 | 13 | NA | CASGLGVNTEAFF | TGTGCTAGTGGTTTAGGGGTGAACACTGAAGCTTTCTTT
TRBJ2-3 | once | TRBV2 | 15 | TRBD1 | CASRAGTGLADTQYF | TGTGCCAGCAGAGCCGGGACAGGGTTAGCAGATACGCAGTATTTT
TRBJ1-2 | NA | TRBV6-1 | 15 | NA | CASSDMAGNAYGYTF | TGTGCCAGCAGTGACATGGCAGGAAACGCCTATGGCTACACCTTC
TRBJ1-2 | few | TRBV6-1 | 15 | NA | CASSDPPGHNYGYTF | TGTGCCAGCAGTGATCCACCGGGACATAACTATGGCTACACCTTC
TRBJ2-1 | few | TRBV2 | 13 | TRBD1 | CASSGQGINEQFF | TGTGCCAGCAGCGGACAGGGAATAAATGAGCAGTTCTTC
TRBJ1-1 | NA | TRBV6-5 | 13 | NA | CASSDSRLTEAFF | TGTGCCAGCAGTGACTCGAGATTGACTGAAGCTTTCTTT
TRBJ2-1 | NA | TRBV6-2/TRBV6-3 | 15 | TRBD2 | CASSLGGSGSVEQFF | TGTGCCAGCAGTCTAGGTGGTAGCGGGAGCGTTGAGCAGTTCTTC
TRBJ1-5 | NA | TRBV12-5 | 16 | TRBD1 | CASGLVQGGGYQPQHF | TGTGCTAGTGGTTTGGTACAGGGGGGGGGATATCAGCCCCAGCATTTT
TRBJ2-7 | NA | TRBV25-1 | 15 | TRBD2 | CASSEIGGRAYEQYF | TGTGCCAGCAGTGAAATTGGCGGGAGGGCCTACGAGCAGTACTTC
TRBJ2-1 | NA | TRBV5-4 | 15 | TRBD1 | CASTPGGASLNEQFF | TGTGCCAGTACACCAGGGGGAGCCTCCCTTAATGAGCAGTTCTTC
TRBJ2-7 | NA | TRBV7-2 | 15 | NA | CASSSEAGTYNEQYF | TGTGCCAGCAGCTCGGAGGCGGGAACCTACAATGAGCAGTACTTC
TRBJ1-1 | once | TRBV4-2 | 15 | NA | CASSQEPGGNTEAFF | TGTGCCAGCAGCCAAGAACCGGGAGGGAACACTGAAGCTTTCTTT
TRBJ2-5 | once | TRBV20-1 | 14 | TRBD2 | CSASRGRVGNEQYF | TGCAGTGCTAGTCGCGGGAGAGTCGGCAATGAGCAGTACTTC
TRBJ2-7 | NA | TRBV11-2 | 14 | NA | CASSAWTDTYEQYF | TGTGCCAGCAGCGCCTGGACAGACACCTACGAGCAGTACTTC
TRBJ1-2 | NA | TRBV7-2 | 15 | NA | CASSSAPRLAYGYTF | TGTGCCAGCAGCTCCGCCCCCCGGTTGGCCTATGGCTACACCTTC